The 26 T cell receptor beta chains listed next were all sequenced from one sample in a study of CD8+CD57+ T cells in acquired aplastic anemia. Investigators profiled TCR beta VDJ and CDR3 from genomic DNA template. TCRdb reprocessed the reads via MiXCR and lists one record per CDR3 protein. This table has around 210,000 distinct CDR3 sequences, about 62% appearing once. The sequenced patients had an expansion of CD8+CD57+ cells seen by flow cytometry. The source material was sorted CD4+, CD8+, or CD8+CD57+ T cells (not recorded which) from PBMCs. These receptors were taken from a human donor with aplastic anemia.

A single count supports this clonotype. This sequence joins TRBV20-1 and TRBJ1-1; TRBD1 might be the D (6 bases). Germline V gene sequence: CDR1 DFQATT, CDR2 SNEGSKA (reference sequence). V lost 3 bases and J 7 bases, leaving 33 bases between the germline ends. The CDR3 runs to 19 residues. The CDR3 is CSARGQDRRGRVVPYEAFF. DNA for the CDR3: TGCAGTGCTAGGGGCCAAGATCGGCGGGGGCGCGTCGTGCCGTATGAAGCTTTCTTT.

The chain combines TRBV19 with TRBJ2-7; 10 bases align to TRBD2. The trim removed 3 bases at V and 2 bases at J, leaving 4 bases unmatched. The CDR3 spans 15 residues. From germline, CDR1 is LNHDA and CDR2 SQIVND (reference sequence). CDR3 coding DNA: TGTGCCAGTAGTATGTGGCTAGCGGGAGCCTACGAGCAGTACTTC. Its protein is CASSMWLAGAYEQYF.

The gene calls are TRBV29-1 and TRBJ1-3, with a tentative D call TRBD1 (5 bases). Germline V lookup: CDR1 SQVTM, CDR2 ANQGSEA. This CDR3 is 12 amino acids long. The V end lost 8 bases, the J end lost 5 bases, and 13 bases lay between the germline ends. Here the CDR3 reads CSSQTERNTIYF. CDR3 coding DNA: TGCAGCTCCCAGACAGAACGAAACACCATATATTTT.

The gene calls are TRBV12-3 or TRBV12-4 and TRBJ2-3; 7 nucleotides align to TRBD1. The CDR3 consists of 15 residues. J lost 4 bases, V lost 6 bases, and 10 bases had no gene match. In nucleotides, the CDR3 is TGTGCCAGCAGCACAGGGGCCAAGAAATCAGATACGCAGTATTTT. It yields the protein CASSTGAKKSDTQYF.

In nucleotides, the CDR3 is TGCAGTGCTAGCCCGCAGGATGGGACTGAAGCTTTCTTT. Amino acid sequence: CSASPQDGTEAFF. J is TRBJ1-1 and V is TRBV20-1; D gene uncertain. V was trimmed by 3 bases and J by 5 bases, leaving 13 bases between them. Germline CDR1 DFQATT, CDR2 SNEGSKA (reference sequence). The CDR3 runs to 13 residues.

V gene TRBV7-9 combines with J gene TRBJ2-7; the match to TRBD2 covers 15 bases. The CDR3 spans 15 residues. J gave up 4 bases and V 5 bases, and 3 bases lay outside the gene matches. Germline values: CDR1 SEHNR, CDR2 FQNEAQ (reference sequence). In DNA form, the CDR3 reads TGTGCCAGCAGCCACGGGACTAGCGGGAGGTACGAGCAGTACTTC. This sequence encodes CASSHGTSGRYEQYF.

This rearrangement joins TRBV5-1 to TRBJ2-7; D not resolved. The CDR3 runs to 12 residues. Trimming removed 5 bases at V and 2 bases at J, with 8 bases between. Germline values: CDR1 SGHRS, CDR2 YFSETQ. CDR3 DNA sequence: TGCGCCAGCAGGGAAGGGCCCTACGAGCAGTACTTC. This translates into CASREGPYEQYF. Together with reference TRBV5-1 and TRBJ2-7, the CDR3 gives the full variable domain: KAGVTQTPRYLIKTRGQQVTLSCSPISGHRSVSWYQQTPGQGLQFLFEYFSETQRNKGNFPGRFSGRQFSNSRSEMNVSTLELGDSALYLCASREGPYEQYFGPGTRLTVT.

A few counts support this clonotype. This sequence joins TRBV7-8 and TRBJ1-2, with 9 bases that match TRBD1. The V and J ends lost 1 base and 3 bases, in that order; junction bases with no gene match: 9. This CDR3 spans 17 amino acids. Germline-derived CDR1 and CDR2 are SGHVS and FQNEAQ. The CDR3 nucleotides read TGTGCCAGCAGCTTAGGCCCGGGGACAGGGAACCACTATGGCTACACCTTC. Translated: CASSLGPGTGNHYGYTF.

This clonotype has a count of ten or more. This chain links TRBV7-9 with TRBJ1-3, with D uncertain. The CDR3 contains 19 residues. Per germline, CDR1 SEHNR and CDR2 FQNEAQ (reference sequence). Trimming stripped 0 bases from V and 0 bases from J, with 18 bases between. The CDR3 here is CASSLAEQEGWDSGNTIYF. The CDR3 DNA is TGTGCCAGCAGCTTAGCGGAGCAGGAAGGATGGGACTCTGGAAACACCATATATTTT.

CDR3 coding DNA: TGTGCCAGCAGTTATGGGGGTATTGGCTACGAGCAGTACTTC. Protein sequence: CASSYGGIGYEQYF. The chain links TRBV12-3 or TRBV12-4 to TRBJ2-7, with D possibly called TRBD1 or TRBD2 (5 bases each). CDR3 length: 14 amino acids. Trimming took 4 bases from V and 3 from J, leaving 13 bases between them.

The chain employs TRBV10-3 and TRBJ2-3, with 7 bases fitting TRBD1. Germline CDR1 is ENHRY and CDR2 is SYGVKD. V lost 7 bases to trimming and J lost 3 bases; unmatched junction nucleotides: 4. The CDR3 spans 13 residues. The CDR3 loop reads CAIKDRETDTQYF. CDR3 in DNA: TGTGCCATCAAAGACAGGGAAACAGATACGCAGTATTTT.

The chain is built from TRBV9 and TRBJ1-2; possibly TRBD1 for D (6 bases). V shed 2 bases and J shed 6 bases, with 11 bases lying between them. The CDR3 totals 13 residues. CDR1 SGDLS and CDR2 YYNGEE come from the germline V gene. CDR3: CASSVGQKNGYTF. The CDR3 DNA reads TGTGCCAGCAGCGTCGGACAGAAGAATGGCTACACCTTC.

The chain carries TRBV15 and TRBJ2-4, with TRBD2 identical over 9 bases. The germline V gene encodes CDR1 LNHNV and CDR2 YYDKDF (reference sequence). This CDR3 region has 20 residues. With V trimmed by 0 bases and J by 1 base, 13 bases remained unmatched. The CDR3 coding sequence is TGTGCCACCAGCAGAGATCATCGAGCGGGAGGAGGGGGGGCCAAAAACATTCAGTACTTC. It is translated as CATSRDHRAGGGGAKNIQYF.

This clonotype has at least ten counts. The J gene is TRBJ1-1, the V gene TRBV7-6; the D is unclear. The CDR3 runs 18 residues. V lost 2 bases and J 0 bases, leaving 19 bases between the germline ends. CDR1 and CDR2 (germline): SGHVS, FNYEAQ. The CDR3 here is CASSLKGRAEILNTEAFF. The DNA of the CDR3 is TGTGCCAGCAGCTTAAAGGGTAGGGCCGAAATCTTGAACACTGAAGCTTTCTTT.

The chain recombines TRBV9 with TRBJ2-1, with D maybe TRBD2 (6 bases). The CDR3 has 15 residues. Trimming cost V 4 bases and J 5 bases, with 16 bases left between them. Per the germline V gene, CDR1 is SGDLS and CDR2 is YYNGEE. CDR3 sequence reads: CASSPSPGENNEQFF. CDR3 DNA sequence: TGTGCCAGCAGCCCTTCCCCGGGGGAGAACAATGAGCAGTTCTTC. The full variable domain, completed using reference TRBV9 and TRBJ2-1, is DSGVTQTPKHLITATGQRVTLRCSPRSGDLSVYWYQQSLDQGLQFLIQYYNGEERAKGNILERFSAQQFPDLHSELNLSSLELGDSALYFCASSPSPGENNEQFFGPGTRLTVL.

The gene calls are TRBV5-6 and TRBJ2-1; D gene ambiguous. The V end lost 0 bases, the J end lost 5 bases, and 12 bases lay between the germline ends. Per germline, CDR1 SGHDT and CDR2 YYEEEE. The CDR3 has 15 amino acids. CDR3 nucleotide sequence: TGTGCCAGCAGCTTGGTTGCGGAGACGGACAATGAGCAGTTCTTC. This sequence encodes CASSLVAETDNEQFF. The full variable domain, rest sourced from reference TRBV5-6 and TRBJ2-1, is DAGVTQSPTHLIKTRGQQVTLRCSPKSGHDTVSWYQQALGQGPQFIFQYYEEEERQRGNFPDRFSGHQFPNYSSELNVNALLLGDSALYLCASSLVAETDNEQFFGPGTRLTVL.

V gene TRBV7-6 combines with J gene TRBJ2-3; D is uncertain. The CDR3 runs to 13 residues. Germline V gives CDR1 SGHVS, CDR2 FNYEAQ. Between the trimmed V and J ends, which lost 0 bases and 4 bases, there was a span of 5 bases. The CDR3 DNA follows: TGTGCCAGCAGCTTAGCGGGGTCAGATACGCAGTATTTT. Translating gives CASSLAGSDTQYF.

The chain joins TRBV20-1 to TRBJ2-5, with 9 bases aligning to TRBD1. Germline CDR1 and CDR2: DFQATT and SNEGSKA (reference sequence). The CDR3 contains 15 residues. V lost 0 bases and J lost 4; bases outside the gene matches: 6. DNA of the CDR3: TGCAGTGCTAGAGACGGGTCGACAGGGGGAGAGACCCAGTACTTC. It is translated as CSARDGSTGGETQYF.

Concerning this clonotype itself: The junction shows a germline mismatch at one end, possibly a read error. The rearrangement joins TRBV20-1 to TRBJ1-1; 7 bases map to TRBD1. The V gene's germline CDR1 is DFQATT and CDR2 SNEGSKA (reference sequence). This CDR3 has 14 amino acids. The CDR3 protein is CRARGGVVNTEAFF. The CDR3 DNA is TGCAGGGCTAGAGGGGGCGTAGTTAACACTGAAGCTTTCTTT.

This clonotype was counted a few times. CDR3 loop: CASSETGGRSYEQYF. The DNA for the CDR3 is TGCGCCAGCAGTGAGACAGGGGGAAGGTCCTACGAGCAGTACTTC. This chain uses TRBV10-2 with TRBJ2-7, with 8 bases that match TRBD1. This CDR3 is 15 amino acids long. The J segment lost 1 base and the V segment lost 2 bases, leaving 4 bases of the junction unmatched. Germline lookup yields CDR1 WSHSY and CDR2 SAAADI.

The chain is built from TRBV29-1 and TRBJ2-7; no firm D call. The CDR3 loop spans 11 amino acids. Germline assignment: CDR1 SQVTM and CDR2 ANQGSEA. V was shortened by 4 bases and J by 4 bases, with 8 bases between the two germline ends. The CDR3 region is CSVVYTYEQYF. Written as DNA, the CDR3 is TGCAGCGTTGTATATACATACGAGCAGTACTTC.

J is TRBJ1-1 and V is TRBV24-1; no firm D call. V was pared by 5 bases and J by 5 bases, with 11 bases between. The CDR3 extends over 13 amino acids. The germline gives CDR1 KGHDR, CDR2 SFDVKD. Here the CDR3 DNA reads TGTGCCACCAGTGTAAAGGCGGGGACTGAAGCTTTCTTT. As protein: CATSVKAGTEAFF.

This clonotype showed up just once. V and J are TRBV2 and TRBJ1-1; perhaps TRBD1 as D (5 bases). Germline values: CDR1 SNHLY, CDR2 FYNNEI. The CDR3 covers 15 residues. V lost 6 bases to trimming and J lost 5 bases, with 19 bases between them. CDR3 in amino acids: CASSAWGGRETEAFF. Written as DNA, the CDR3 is TGTGCCAGCAGCGCCTGGGGGGGAAGGGAAACTGAAGCTTTCTTT.

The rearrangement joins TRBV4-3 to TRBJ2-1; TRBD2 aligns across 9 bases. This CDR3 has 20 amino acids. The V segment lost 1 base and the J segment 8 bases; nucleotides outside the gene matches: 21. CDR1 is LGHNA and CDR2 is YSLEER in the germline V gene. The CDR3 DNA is TGCGCCAGCAGCCAAGGGGTTGTTCTCCGACTAGCGGACTTTATGGATGAGCAGTTCTTC. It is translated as CASSQGVVLRLADFMDEQFF.

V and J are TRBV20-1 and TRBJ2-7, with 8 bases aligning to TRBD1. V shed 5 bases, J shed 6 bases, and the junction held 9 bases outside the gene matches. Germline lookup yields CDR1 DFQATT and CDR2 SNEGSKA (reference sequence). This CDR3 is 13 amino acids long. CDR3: CSAERTGLVEQYF. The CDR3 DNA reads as TGCAGTGCTGAAAGGACAGGGTTGGTCGAGCAGTACTTC.

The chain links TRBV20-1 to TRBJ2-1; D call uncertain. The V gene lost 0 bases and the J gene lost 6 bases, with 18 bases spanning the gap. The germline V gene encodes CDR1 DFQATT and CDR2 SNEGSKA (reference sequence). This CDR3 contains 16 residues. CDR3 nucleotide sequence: TGCAGTGCTAGAGATCTAACGGCACTACCCCTCAATGAGCAGTTCTTC. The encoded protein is CSARDLTALPLNEQFF.